The clone carrying this T cell receptor (beta chain) was detected a few times. The data were taken from a study of T cells after yellow fever vaccination. As TCR cDNA was made by 5'RACE template switching, a universal primer site and UMIs were added. TCRdb itself ran the 5' RACE reads through MiXCR, one entry per CDR3 protein. The profile shows more than 350,000 distinct CDR3 sequences, around 10% of them singletons. V lost 4 bases to trimming and J lost 4 bases; unmatched junction nucleotides: 7. There are 14 residues in the CDR3. In germline, CDR1 is SGHRS, CDR2 YFSETQ. The V and J genes are TRBV5-1 and TRBJ1-2; 7 nucleotides agree with TRBD1. This TCR came from a man between 18 and 29 years old who received the YFV17D yellow fever vaccine. Source: PBMCs, taken on the day of the first yellow fever vaccination. In DNA form, the CDR3 reads TGCGCCAGCAGCGCCGGGACAGCTTCCTATGGCTACACCTTC. It translates to CASSAGTASYGYTF.